These 13 T cell receptor beta chains came from one sample sequenced in a study of cytomegalovirus exposure and HLA in healthy donors. The primer mix had 60 Vbeta and 13 Jbeta primers. The protocol was immunoSEQ multiplex PCR, while the TCRdb copy is restricted to in-frame clones and leaves out a portion. In all, the sample yields approximately 96,000 clones. Sequenced: PBMCs. The receptors derive from a girl between 10 and 17 years old in good health and CMV-seropositive.

The chain has TRBV6-5 and TRBJ2-7; 7 bases are shared with TRBD2. V was clipped by 6 bases and J by 0 bases; unmatched bases: 8. The germline V gene encodes CDR1 MNHEY and CDR2 SVGAGI. The CDR3 is 15 amino acids. This chain's CDR3 is CASSPGGRSSYEQYV. The CDR3 nucleotides read TGTGCCAGCAGCCCGGGAGGACGCAGCTCCTACGAGCAGTACGTC.

The rearrangement joins TRBV6-5 to TRBJ2-1, with D uncertain. This CDR3 is 13 amino acids long. Germline V lookup: CDR1 MNHEY, CDR2 SVGAGI. Trimming left V 8 bases short and J 0 bases short, with 8 bases between. CDR3 bases: TGTGCCAGCGTGGGCCTCTCCTACAATGAGCAGTTCTTC. It specifies CASVGLSYNEQFF.

The chain is built from TRBV9 and TRBJ2-1; maybe TRBD2 (6 bases). This CDR3 comprises 15 residues. The germline V gene has CDR1 SGDLS and CDR2 YYNGEE. Trimming took 3 bases from V and 8 from J, leaving 18 bases between them. CDR3 sequence: CASSDPMDYHDEQFF. The CDR3, as DNA: TGTGCCAGCAGCGACCCCATGGACTATCACGATGAGCAGTTCTTC.

CDR3 sequence (DNA): TGCGCCAGCAGTGACATAGCGGGGGGGTACGAGCAGTACTTC. It yields the protein CASSDIAGGYEQYF. The genes are TRBV10-2 and TRBJ2-7; 11 bases agree with TRBD2. The CDR3 contains 14 residues. Germline V lookup: CDR1 WSHSY, CDR2 SAAADI. With 3 bases clipped from V and 4 bases from J, the junction kept 2 bases outside the gene matches.

The genes are TRBV7-3 and TRBJ1-5; D is possibly TRBD1 (6 bases). Trimming stripped 1 base from V and 7 bases from J, with 8 bases between. The CDR3 sequence is 13 residues long. Germline loops: CDR1 SGHTA, CDR2 FQGTGA. For the CDR3, the DNA is TGTGCCAGCAGCTTAAATCAGGGGCAGCCCCAGCATTTT. The encoded protein is CASSLNQGQPQHF.

The rearrangement uses TRBV28 and TRBJ2-5; D remains unclear. This CDR3 has 12 residues. The germline V gene encodes CDR1 MDHEN and CDR2 SYDVKM. The V end was cut by 5 bases, the J end by 7 bases, with 11 bases between. The CDR3 DNA reads as TGTGCCAGCAGTCCAACATCAAGGACCCAGTACTTC. It yields the protein CASSPTSRTQYF.

The gene calls are TRBV28 and TRBJ1-5; D is undetermined. Trimming stripped 6 bases from V and 0 bases from J, with 12 bases between. The CDR3 has 15 residues. Per germline, CDR1 MDHEN and CDR2 SYDVKM. This CDR3 reads CASSPTTLSNQPQHF. As DNA, the CDR3 is TGTGCCAGCAGCCCGACGACTCTTAGCAATCAGCCCCAGCATTTT.

V gene TRBV27 combines with J gene TRBJ2-1; D is perhaps TRBD2 (6 bases). Looked up from germline, CDR1 is MNHEY and CDR2 is SMNVEV (reference sequence). V lost 4 bases and J 7 bases, leaving 20 bases between the germline ends. This CDR3 has 16 amino acids. CDR3 amino acids: CASSWDGGGWRNEQFF. In DNA form, the CDR3 reads TGTGCCAGCAGTTGGGATGGTGGGGGGTGGAGGAATGAGCAGTTCTTC.

The chain is built from TRBV4-3 and TRBJ1-2; 7 bases map to TRBD1. V shed 2 bases, J shed 2 bases, and the junction held 14 bases outside the gene matches. The CDR3 runs to 18 residues. In germline, CDR1 is LGHNA, CDR2 YSLEER. CDR3 coding DNA: TGCGCCAGCAGCCAATCATCAGGGGGTACATCCCTGAACTATGGCTACACCTTC. It specifies CASSQSSGGTSLNYGYTF.

A word on this clone: An end of the junction does not agree with germline; a read error may underlie this. The rearrangement uses TRBV15 and TRBJ2-5; the D is unclear. The CDR3 spans 14 residues. Germline CDR1 reads LNHNV; CDR2 reads YYDKDF (reference sequence). Here the CDR3 DNA reads TGTGCCACCAGCAGAGTCAATGATCAAGAGAACCAGTACTTC. It translates to CATSRVNDQENQYF.

This chain connects TRBV29-1 to TRBJ2-3; TRBD2 matches 8 bases. Trimming took 0 bases from V and 6 from J; bases not matched to a gene: 5. CDR1 is SQVTM and CDR2 is ANQGSEA in the germline V gene. The CDR3 sequence is 14 residues long. CDR3 sequence: CSVEDGLASDTQYF. CDR3 in DNA: TGCAGCGTTGAAGACGGACTAGCCTCCGATACGCAGTATTTT.

The chain recombines TRBV7-2 with TRBJ2-7; weak D call: TRBD1 (6 bases). The ends were cut back, 0 bases at V and 3 bases at J, with 12 bases in the middle. Germline lookup yields CDR1 SGHTA and CDR2 FQGNSA. The CDR3 has 15 amino acids. The CDR3: CASSLAGKGGYEQYF. CDR3 in DNA: TGTGCCAGCAGCTTAGCGGGGAAAGGGGGCTACGAGCAGTACTTC. The variable domain in full, with the rest retrieved from reference TRBV7-2 and TRBJ2-7, is GAGVSQSPSNKVTEKGKDVELRCDPISGHTALYWYRQSLGQGLEFLIYFQGNSAPDKSGLPSDRFSAERTGGSVSTLTIQRTQQEDSAVYLCASSLAGKGGYEQYFGPGTRLTVT.

V usage is TRBV5-4 and J usage is TRBJ2-3; no definite D call. The CDR3 runs 13 residues. Deletions cut 6 bases from V and 0 bases from J, with 8 bases between. The germline V gene encodes CDR1 SGHNT and CDR2 YYREEE (reference sequence). CDR3 nucleotide sequence: TGTGCCAGCAATAGTGCTAGCACAGATACGCAGTATTTT. This codes for CASNSASTDTQYF. Full variable domain (outside the CDR3, taken from reference TRBV5-4 and TRBJ2-3): ETGVTQSPTHLIKTRGQQVTLRCSSQSGHNTVSWYQQALGQGPQFIFQYYREEENGRGNFPPRFSGLQFPNYSSELNVNALELDDSALYLCASNSASTDTQYFGPGTRLTVL.